The entry below describes one T cell receptor beta chain. The antigen is undetermined. Libraries were prepared by immunoSEQ multiplex PCR; TCRdb keeps only in-frame clonotypes and omits some of them. The repertoire holds more than 2,000 clones, with nearly 90% as singletons. The sample is drawn from a study of T cell clonotyping in hematopoietic cell transplantation. Points from the study as a whole: After transplant, recipient diversity fell while pathologically expanded clonotypes grew through day 180. Few recipient clonotypes overlapped donors; over 95% were de novo at given depth. Higher Inverse Simpson Index values in graft donor and pretransplant recipient predicted broader posttransplant TCR diversity.

Germline lookup yields CDR1 SGHVS and CDR2 FNYEAQ. Losses at the gene ends were 0 bases for V and 1 base for J; bases not matched to a gene: 1. This CDR3 spans 15 amino acids. The receptor was isolated from a man aged 40-49 years in good health. Some clones in this sample may be carry-over from other donors' samples. V usage is TRBV7-6 and J usage is TRBJ2-3; 7 bases fit TRBD1. The material sequenced was peripheral blood mononuclear cells. The CDR3 reads CASSLARGRTDTQYF. DNA of the CDR3: TGTGCCAGCAGCTTAGCTAGGGGGCGCACAGATACGCAGTATTTT. Full variable domain (rest looked up from reference TRBV7-6 and TRBJ2-3): GAGVSQSPRYKVTKRGQDVALRCDPISGHVSLYWYRQALGQGPEFLTYFNYEAQQDKSGLPNDRFSAERPEGSISTLTIQRTEQRDSAMYRCASSLARGRTDTQYFGPGTRLTVL.